This T cell receptor (beta chain) was found in a study of T cell repertoires in cytomegalovirus infection. Study-level background: HLA-B-restricted CMV epitopes that are well studied, plus recently identified HLA-C-restricted ones, were used by the study. From public TCR beta signatures came an indication of both CMV infection and matching HLA type. The study's findings and limits: It was HLA-C-restricted CMV-specific TCR beta clonotypes that dominated the response ex vivo.

A single record per CDR3 protein comes from TCRdb applying MiXCR to the reads. The sample contains roughly 990,000 distinct CDR3 sequences, 30% to 40% of which appear only once. Regarding this clonotype: Its target is not known.

With 5 bases clipped from V and 8 bases from J, the junction kept 13 bases outside the gene matches. The CDR3 extends over 16 amino acids. Germline V gene data show CDR1 as SEHNR and CDR2 as FQNEAQ (reference sequence). J is TRBJ2-2 and V is TRBV7-9; 8 nucleotides line up with TRBD1. The TCR was taken from a human donor in good health (CMV status not recorded). Some clones in this sample may be carry-over from other donors' samples. Source: cultured CD8+ T cells from PBMCs, taken from culture after CMV antigen stimulation. CDR3 nucleotides: TGTGCCAGCAGCGCAAGAGACAGGGGCTTGAGTGGGGAGCTGTTTTTT. Its protein is CASSARDRGLSGELFF.